This T cell receptor beta chain was captured by sequencing in a study of T cells after somatic rescue of genetic block. Trimming cost V 1 base and J 1 base, with 14 bases left between them. The CDR3 runs 16 residues. Germline V gives CDR1 SGHNT, CDR2 YYREEE (reference sequence). Sequenced by immunoSEQ multiplex PCR; TCRdb stores in-frame clones only, minus some. Among 67,000 or so clones listed, approximately 91% were seen once. This TCR came from a young man. This chain uses TRBV5-4 with TRBJ2-5; a possible D gene is TRBD1 (6 bases). Source material: peripheral blood mononuclear cells (PBMCs). The CDR3 spells CASSLYRVDRQETQYF. In DNA form, the CDR3 reads TGTGCCAGCAGCTTGTACAGGGTGGATCGCCAAGAGACCCAGTACTTC.